This is a list of T cell receptor beta chains from one sample in a study of blood T cell repertoires in COVID-19. The protocol was immunoSEQ multiplex PCR, while the TCRdb copy is restricted to in-frame clones and leaves out a portion. Of 200,000 to 250,000 clones listed, about 88% are singletons. Sequencing input: peripheral blood. All receptors derive from a woman aged 60-75 years with acute or convalescent COVID-19. The CDR3 runs from the conserved cysteine through the conserved F or W. The D gene is left open where the match is weak. The listing skips clone size in some rows; elsewhere it reads once, few, many or a size class.

>TRBV11-2|TRBD2|NA|TRBJ2-3
CASSLVSGGLLTDTQYF
>TRBV29-1|NA|NA|TRBJ1-3
CSVAEVAGAGNTIYF
>TRBV28|TRBD1|NA|TRBJ1-2
CASSPNDREFNGYTF
>TRBV6-4|NA|NA|TRBJ1-1
CASSEGRDTEAFF
>TRBV19|TRBD2|NA|TRBJ2-5
CASSGRGETQYF
>TRBV6-4|TRBD2|NA|TRBJ2-1
CASSDLYRGTSGGPNEQFF
>TRBV12-3/TRBV12-4|NA|many|TRBJ1-5
CASRADYQPQHF
>TRBV30|NA|NA|TRBJ2-2
CAWRRTGRAGELFF
>TRBV7-9|NA|NA|TRBJ1-4
CASSLGPESNEKLFF
>TRBV24-1|TRBD2|NA|TRBJ2-3
CATTSQGAHWTSGIDSTDTQYF
>TRBV6-5|NA|NA|TRBJ1-3
CASTTTGSSGNTIYF
>TRBV27|NA|NA|TRBJ2-3
CASSLWGGMSTDTQYF
>TRBV19|TRBD1|NA|TRBJ1-1
CASSIDSSGTANTEAFF
>TRBV7-9|NA|NA|TRBJ2-1
CASSPSRGARGSSYNEQFF
>TRBV2|NA|NA|TRBJ2-7
CASTGPGDEQYF
>TRBV2|NA|NA|TRBJ2-7
CASILAGEQYF
>TRBV6-4|TRBD2|few|TRBJ2-2
CASSLAGTGELFF
>TRBV6-1|NA|NA|TRBJ1-2
CASSEDARERGYGYTF
>TRBV18|NA|once|TRBJ1-2
CASSADSLSGYTF
>TRBV6-5|TRBD1|NA|TRBJ1-4
CASNDRGWGNEKLFF
>TRBV18|TRBD1|NA|TRBJ2-3
CASSLSTGGTDTQYF
>TRBV12-5|TRBD2|NA|TRBJ2-3
CASGFSGGADTQYF
>TRBV5-5|NA|NA|TRBJ1-5
CASSPGGPNQPQHF
>TRBV28|TRBD2|NA|TRBJ2-5
CASTYRGTSWEETQYF
>TRBV11-2|NA|NA|TRBJ1-6
CASNSPSGSPLHF
>TRBV5-1|TRBD1|NA|TRBJ2-7
CASSSQGWQFGEQYF
>TRBV28|NA|NA|TRBJ1-1
CASSLFDKLTNTEAFF
>TRBV7-2|TRBD1|NA|TRBJ1-2
CASSTLGQGQGYTF
>TRBV5-1|NA|NA|TRBJ2-7
CASSLTGTSYEQYF
>TRBV6-1|TRBD2|NA|TRBJ2-1
CASSERQTSGGRREQFF
>TRBV18|NA|NA|TRBJ1-1
CASSPRQLNTEAFF
>TRBV6-5|TRBD1|NA|TRBJ1-6
CASSSGQVNSPLHF
>TRBV7-2|NA|NA|TRBJ2-2
CASSIQRNTGELFF
>TRBV28|NA|NA|TRBJ2-1
CASSLRSAGPAMDEQFF
>TRBV7-9|NA|NA|TRBJ1-6
CASSNNLGRSSYNSPLHF
>TRBV28|NA|NA|TRBJ1-2
CASSPSTVEGNYGYTF
>TRBV28|NA|NA|TRBJ2-6
CASSSNRAGANVLTF
>TRBV30|TRBD2|NA|TRBJ2-2
CAWSGLAGVRTGELFF
>TRBV15|TRBD1|NA|TRBJ1-4
CATSRRDRVTEKLFF
>TRBV3-1/TRBV3-2|NA|once|TRBJ1-4
CASSHPGGRLFF
>TRBV7-2|NA|NA|TRBJ2-5
CASSPTLDQETQYF
>TRBV30|NA|few|TRBJ1-6
CAWTQLGGRNSPLHF
>TRBV18|TRBD1|NA|TRBJ1-1
CASSGRTGNTEAFF
>TRBV19|NA|NA|TRBJ1-2
CASKGATGSGYTF
>TRBV5-6|NA|NA|TRBJ1-1
CASSFYLNTEAFF
>TRBV9|TRBD2|NA|TRBJ2-2
CASSGTSVTGELFF
>TRBV7-2|NA|NA|TRBJ1-4
CASSATGLPNEKLFF
>TRBV11-2|NA|once|TRBJ1-1
CASSSVRGMNTEAFF
>TRBV6-5|TRBD1|NA|TRBJ1-1
CASSLTGPPEAFF
>TRBV12-5|NA|NA|TRBJ1-1
CASGSDRFMNTEAFF
>TRBV5-1|TRBD2|NA|TRBJ2-1
CATRLAGGPTDEQFF
>TRBV28|NA|NA|TRBJ1-2
CASSPSDYGYTF
>TRBV4-3|TRBD1|NA|TRBJ1-3
CASSQGQGLGNTIYF
>TRBV14|TRBD1|once|TRBJ1-1
CASSHRQGTEAFF
>TRBV6-5|TRBD1|NA|TRBJ2-3
CASSYSTGQGVNTQYF
>TRBV2|TRBD2|NA|TRBJ2-7
CASSDYGTRPHEQYF
>TRBV27|TRBD1|NA|TRBJ1-1
CASSLGTGALGTEAFF
>TRBV18|TRBD1|NA|TRBJ1-6
CASSTGTDYSPLHF